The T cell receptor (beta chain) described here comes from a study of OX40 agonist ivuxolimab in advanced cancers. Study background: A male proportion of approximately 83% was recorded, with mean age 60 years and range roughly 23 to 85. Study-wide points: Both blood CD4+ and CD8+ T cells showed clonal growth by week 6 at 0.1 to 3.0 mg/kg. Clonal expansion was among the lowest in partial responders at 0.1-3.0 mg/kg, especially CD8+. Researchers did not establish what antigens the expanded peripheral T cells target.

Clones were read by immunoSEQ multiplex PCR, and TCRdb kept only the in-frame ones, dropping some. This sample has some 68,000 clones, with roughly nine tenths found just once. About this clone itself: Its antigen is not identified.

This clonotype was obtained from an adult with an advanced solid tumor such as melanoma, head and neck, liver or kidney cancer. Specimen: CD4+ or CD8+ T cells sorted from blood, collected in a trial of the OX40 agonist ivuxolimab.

CDR3 residues: CASRRGLVSTDTQYF. The CDR3, as DNA: TGTGCCAGCAGACGGGGACTCGTTAGCACAGATACGCAGTATTTT. The chain recombines TRBV7-9 with TRBJ2-3; tentative D call: TRBD2 (6 bases). Germline V CDR1 and CDR2: SEHNR, FQNEAQ (reference sequence). The CDR3 runs 15 residues. V dropped 6 bases and J dropped 0 bases, with 13 bases sitting between them.